The source of this T cell receptor beta chain is a study of blood T cell repertoires in COVID-19. Study context: Sites across the United States, Italy and Spain contributed samples from acute and convalescent COVID-19.

V was shortened by 8 bases and J by 0 bases, with 14 bases between the two germline ends. This CDR3 region has 14 residues. Germline loops: CDR1 SGHVS, CDR2 FQNEAQ. Original processing methods: Amplifying reference gene primers gave estimates of nucleated cell counts. Clones were sequenced by immunoSEQ multiplex PCR, and TCRdb holds only the in-frame ones, with some missing. The V and J calls and clone size come from that table; D and trimming were worked out from the DNA. Of some 250,000 clones in the sample, roughly 86% were seen once. The source of this sequence is a woman in her twenties or thirties who had recovered from COVID-19. The V call is TRBV7-8, the J call TRBJ2-7; weak D call: TRBD2 (5 bases). The material sequenced was peripheral blood. The CDR3 spells CASLQDRGSYEQYF. The CDR3 DNA is TGTGCCAGCCTCCAGGACCGGGGCTCCTACGAGCAGTACTTC.